Shown below are 31 T cell receptor beta chains from a single sample sequenced in a study of control samples from healthy donors and cancer patients. The repertoire was sequenced with immunoSEQ multiplex PCR; TCRdb's copy has only in-frame clones and lacks some. The sample has 80,000 to 100,000 clones; roughly three quarters are singletons. The sequenced sample was blood. Receptors originate from a woman aged 25-40 years in good health.

The rearrangement links TRBV27 to TRBJ2-7; D might be TRBD1 (7 bases). The germline V and J ends were trimmed by 3 bases and 0 bases, with 12 bases remaining between them. CDR1 is MNHEY, CDR2 SMNVEV, per germline (reference sequence). This CDR3 contains 15 residues. The CDR3 nucleotides are TGTGCCAGCAGTTTCAGGGGGGCCCACTCCTACGAGCAGTACTTC. It encodes CASSFRGAHSYEQYF.

The rearrangement uses TRBV4-3 and TRBJ2-3, with 8 bases lining up with TRBD2. The CDR3 sequence is 17 residues long. Looked up from germline, CDR1 is LGHNA and CDR2 is YSLEER. J was trimmed by 0 bases and V by 1 base; bases with no gene match: 6. The CDR3 DNA reads as TGCGCCAGCAGCCAAGGGGGACGGGGGGGAAGCACAGATACGCAGTATTTT. It codes for CASSQGGRGGSTDTQYF.

The rearrangement joins TRBV15 to TRBJ2-3; no reliable D call. The CDR3 contains 15 residues. CDR1 is LNHNV and CDR2 is YYDKDF in the germline V gene (reference sequence). With 4 bases removed from V and 3 bases from J, the gap between germline ends came to 14 bases. The CDR3 DNA reads as TGTGCCACCAGCACCGGAATCGACTTGACAGATACGCAGTATTTT. The encoded protein is CATSTGIDLTDTQYF.

This chain's CDR3 is CASSLTSGGGAYEQYF. The DNA for the CDR3 is TGTGCCAGCTCACTGACTAGCGGGGGGGGAGCGTACGAGCAGTACTTC. The rearrangement uses TRBV18 and TRBJ2-7; 14 positions match TRBD2. Germline-derived CDR1 and CDR2 are KGHSH and LQKENI. This CDR3 is 16 amino acids long. With V trimmed by 4 bases and J by 4 bases, 6 bases remained unmatched.

The gene calls are TRBV9 and TRBJ2-1; 11 nucleotides match TRBD1. The CDR3 is 16 amino acids. CDR1 and CDR2 from the germline V gene are SGDLS and YYNGEE. With V trimmed by 4 bases and J by 8 bases, 11 bases remained unmatched. The CDR3 sequence: CASSPGQGASTDEQFF. CDR3 DNA: TGTGCCAGCAGCCCAGGACAGGGGGCGAGTACGGATGAGCAGTTCTTC.

The chain recombines TRBV24-1 with TRBJ1-6; perhaps TRBD1 as D (5 bases). V was clipped by 4 bases and J by 0 bases, with 21 bases between them. The CDR3 is made up of 20 amino acids. Germline V lookup: CDR1 KGHDR, CDR2 SFDVKD. DNA for the CDR3: TGTGCCACCAGTGACGCAAATCCCGGGACGGGGAGCTCCTATAATTCACCCCTCCACTTT. It codes for CATSDANPGTGSSYNSPLHF.

The CDR3: CATSISRSSSYTF. CDR3 nucleotides: TGTGCCACCAGCATCTCTCGATCATCAAGCTACACCTTC. V gene TRBV15 combines with J gene TRBJ1-2; D gene uncertain. This CDR3 has 13 residues. V lost 4 bases to trimming and J lost 9 bases, with 15 bases between them. From germline, CDR1 is LNHNV and CDR2 YYDKDF (reference sequence).

This clone was seen a handful of times. Other nucleotide sequences from this sample produce the same CDR3. The chain couples TRBV12-3 or TRBV12-4 to TRBJ2-5; D not certain. Deletions cut 1 base from V and 4 bases from J, with 4 bases between. The CDR3 extends over 12 amino acids. The CDR3 loop reads CASSLVGETQYF. In DNA form, the CDR3 reads TGTGCCAGCAGTTTAGTAGGAGAGACCCAGTACTTC.

The genes are TRBV19 and TRBJ2-3; D may be TRBD1 (6 bases). Germline loops: CDR1 LNHDA, CDR2 SQIVND (reference sequence). The V end lost 3 bases, the J end lost 1 base, and 8 bases lay between the germline ends. The CDR3 runs 14 residues. The CDR3 region is CASSMSGGTDTQYF. CDR3 nucleotide sequence: TGTGCCAGTAGTATGTCAGGGGGCACAGATACGCAGTATTTT.

This clone was observed a handful of times. Other DNA sequences in this specimen translate into the identical CDR3. V and J are TRBV5-1 and TRBJ1-2; TRBD1 aligns across 11 bases. The CDR3 consists of 15 residues. Germline CDR1 and CDR2: SGHRS and YFSETQ. V dropped 2 bases and J dropped 7; count of bases not matched to a gene: 7. CDR3 nucleotide sequence: TGCGCCAGCAGCTTAGACGGACAGGGGGCGGCTGGCTACACCTTC. Its protein product is CASSLDGQGAAGYTF.

The gene calls are TRBV4-3 and TRBJ2-2; no reliable D call. Germline V gene lookup returns CDR1 LGHNA and CDR2 YSLEER. The CDR3 has 17 residues. V shed 3 bases and J shed 0 bases, with 14 bases lying between them. DNA for the CDR3: TGCGCCAGCAGCCAGCCCCCCCATGGCACGAACACCGGGGAGCTGTTTTTT. Amino acid sequence: CASSQPPHGTNTGELFF.

The genes are TRBV6-1 and TRBJ1-5; perhaps TRBD1 as D (6 bases). Trimming took 1 base from V and 6 from J, leaving 19 bases between them. The V gene's germline CDR1 is MNHNS and CDR2 SASEGT. The CDR3 totals 17 residues. The DNA of the CDR3 is TGTGCCAGCAGTGAAGGTTTGGGGGGGACATTAGGTCAGCCCCAGCATTTT. Its protein is CASSEGLGGTLGQPQHF.

This clone was observed once. The chain has TRBV4-3 and TRBJ2-1, with TRBD2 as a possible D gene (5 bases). Trimming shortened V by 2 bases and J by 8 bases, and 28 bases separated the two germline ends. Germline CDR1 is LGHNA and CDR2 is YSLEER. The CDR3 is made up of 19 amino acids. The CDR3 nucleotides read TGCGCCAGCAGCCAAAGGTCATCCACCCCCCGGATTGCCGGGGATGAGCAGTTCTTC. It codes for CASSQRSSTPRIAGDEQFF.

The chain couples TRBV12-3 or TRBV12-4 to TRBJ1-5; D is ambiguous. CDR3 length equals 13 residues. V dropped 3 bases and J dropped 0 bases, with 3 bases sitting between them. The CDR3 coding sequence is TGTGCCAGCAGTTTTTATAGCAATCAGCCCCAGCATTTT. It translates to CASSFYSNQPQHF.

V and J are TRBV9 and TRBJ2-7; 10 nucleotides align to TRBD2. This CDR3 region has 16 residues. V gave up 4 bases and J gave up 6 bases; unmatched junction bases: 13. Germline assignment: CDR1 SGDLS and CDR2 YYNGEE. Here the CDR3 reads CASSPGMSGGAFEQYF. In DNA, the CDR3 is TGTGCCAGCAGCCCGGGGATGAGCGGGGGGGCGTTCGAGCAGTACTTC. Variable domain in full (rest from reference TRBV9 and TRBJ2-7): DSGVTQTPKHLITATGQRVTLRCSPRSGDLSVYWYQQSLDQGLQFLIQYYNGEERAKGNILERFSAQQFPDLHSELNLSSLELGDSALYFCASSPGMSGGAFEQYFGPGTRLTVT.

V and J are TRBV18 and TRBJ2-5, with 9 positions matching TRBD2. The CDR3 length is 15 residues. Germline V gene sequence: CDR1 KGHSH, CDR2 LQKENI. V trimming: 4 bases; J trimming: 2 bases; junction bases outside the gene matches: 5. The CDR3 here is CASSLLAGEQETQYF. The CDR3 nucleotides are TGTGCCAGCTCACTCTTAGCGGGGGAACAAGAGACCCAGTACTTC.

The chain joins TRBV12-3 or TRBV12-4 to TRBJ1-1; D perhaps matches TRBD1 (6 bases). The ends were cut back, 5 bases at V and 6 bases at J, with 13 bases in the middle. CDR3 length: 13 residues. The chain's CDR3 is CASSIRQVAEAFF. The CDR3 DNA sequence: TGTGCCAGCAGTATCAGACAGGTAGCTGAAGCTTTCTTT.

V and J are TRBV4-2 and TRBJ1-1; no clear D. V gave up 3 bases and J gave up 8 bases, with 7 bases separating them. The CDR3 runs to 11 residues. Germline CDR1 LGHNA, CDR2 YNFKEQ. For the CDR3, the DNA is TGTGCCAGCAGCCACACAGACGAAGCTTTCTTT. This sequence encodes CASSHTDEAFF.

The chain combines TRBV6-6 with TRBJ1-3; TRBD1 might be the D (5 bases). Per germline, CDR1 MNHNY and CDR2 SVGAGI (reference sequence). CDR3 length: 14 amino acids. Trimming shortened V by 7 bases and J by 0 bases, and 10 bases separated the two germline ends. The CDR3 DNA follows: TGTGCCAGCACTTCGACAGACTCTGGAAACACCATATATTTT. As protein: CASTSTDSGNTIYF.

This clone was found a few times. The chain couples TRBV10-1 to TRBJ1-4; D not resolved. Trimming took 6 bases from V and 11 from J, leaving 10 bases between them. CDR3 length: 11 amino acids. Germline V gives CDR1 WNHNN, CDR2 SYGVQD (reference sequence). The CDR3: CASSPEGKLFF. CDR3 nucleotides: TGCGCCAGCAGCCCTGAAGGGAAACTGTTTTTT.

The chain has TRBV12-5 and TRBJ2-5; either TRBD1 or TRBD2 may supply D (6 bases each). Per germline, CDR1 LGHNT and CDR2 FRNRAP. The CDR3 runs to 17 residues. V lost 6 bases and J 5 bases, leaving 25 bases between the germline ends. The DNA for the CDR3 is TGTGCTAGTGGCCCTTTCCGGAGGGGGGTAGAGGAGGAGACCCAGTACTTC. Its translation: CASGPFRRGVEEETQYF.

The genes are TRBV19 and TRBJ1-1; 7 bases are shared with TRBD1. The CDR3 is 15 amino acids. Germline V gives CDR1 LNHDA, CDR2 SQIVND (reference sequence). V shed 5 bases and J 1 base; nucleotides not matched to a gene: 7. CDR3 in amino acids: CASSPRQGRNTEAFF. CDR3 DNA: TGTGCCAGTAGTCCTCGACAGGGACGGAACACTGAAGCTTTCTTT.

The chain uses TRBV7-7 and TRBJ2-7; 9 bases agree with TRBD1. After removal of 5 bases from V and 2 bases from J, the junction contained 4 bases not matched to a gene. Germline CDR1 is SSHAT and CDR2 is FNYEAQ (reference sequence). CDR3 length equals 14 residues. CDR3 DNA: TGTGCCAGCAGCCCGGGACAGGGACCCTACGAGCAGTACTTC. Translated, it gives CASSPGQGPYEQYF. Looking up the rest from reference TRBV7-7 and TRBJ2-7 gives the full variable domain: GAGVSQSPRYKVTKRGQDVTLRCDPISSHATLYWYQQALGQGPEFLTYFNYEAQPDKSGLPSDRFSAERPEGSISTLTIQRTEQRDSAMYRCASSPGQGPYEQYFGPGTRLTVT.

This chain uses TRBV7-8 with TRBJ2-1; possibly TRBD2 for D (5 bases). Per the germline V gene, CDR1 is SGHVS and CDR2 is FQNEAQ. The V end lost 8 bases, the J end lost 4 bases, and 15 bases lay between the germline ends. The length of the CDR3 is 14 residues. As DNA, the CDR3 is TGTGCCAGCTCCCGAGTGGAGGTTTACAATGAGCAGTTCTTC. Translation: CASSRVEVYNEQFF.

The chain links TRBV4-3 to TRBJ2-3; the D is unclear. V was pared by 1 base and J by 4 bases, with 6 bases between. Germline V gene sequence: CDR1 LGHNA, CDR2 YSLEER. The length of the CDR3 is 13 residues. The CDR3 DNA is TGCGCCAGCAGCCAAGCTCTAGCAGATACGCAGTATTTT. Its protein product is CASSQALADTQYF.

The chain is built from TRBV21-1 and TRBJ2-5; the table's D call TRBD2 went unverified against the DNA. TRBV21-1 is a known pseudogene. The CDR3 has 16 amino acids. The CDR3 protein is CAPRGGTSGIQETQYF. The CDR3 DNA reads as TGTGCCCCTAGGGGGGGGACTAGCGGGATCCAAGAGACCCAGTACTTC.

The chain links TRBV25-1 to TRBJ2-1; D is tentatively TRBD1 or TRBD2 (5 bases each). V was clipped by 5 bases and J by 8 bases, with 16 bases between them. Germline lookup yields CDR1 MGHDK and CDR2 SYGVNS. The CDR3 covers 14 residues. CDR3 nucleotides: TGTGCCAGCAGTCCGGGACGGGGAACGCATGAGCAGTTCTTC. Its translation: CASSPGRGTHEQFF.

J is TRBJ2-5 and V is TRBV7-6; the match to TRBD2 covers 12 bases. CDR1 and CDR2 from the germline V gene are SGHVS and FNYEAQ. CDR3 size: 15 residues. Germline trimming cut 5 bases from V and 5 bases from J; bases unmatched to any gene: 6. The CDR3 loop is CASSPSGGAGETQYF. The CDR3 bases are TGTGCCAGCAGCCCTAGCGGGGGGGCCGGGGAGACCCAGTACTTC.

This chain joins TRBV3-1 (or the pseudogene TRBV3-2) and TRBJ1-1, with unresolved D. Germline V gene lookup returns CDR1 LGHDT and CDR2 YNNKEL (reference sequence). The germline V and J ends were trimmed by 4 bases and 0 bases, with 6 bases remaining between them. The CDR3 totals 13 residues. CDR3 in amino acids: CASSPPMNTEAFF. The CDR3 DNA follows: TGTGCCAGCAGCCCCCCTATGAACACTGAAGCTTTCTTT.

The chain employs TRBV27 and TRBJ2-5; a possible D gene is TRBD2 (5 bases). Germline lookup yields CDR1 MNHEY and CDR2 SMNVEV (reference sequence). The CDR3 runs to 12 residues. Deletions cut 7 bases from V and 7 bases from J, with 13 bases between. The chain's CDR3 is CASTNGRATQYF. The DNA for the CDR3 is TGTGCCAGCACCAACGGGCGGGCGACCCAGTACTTC.

The chain links TRBV12-5 to TRBJ1-5; 7 nucleotides align to TRBD1. This CDR3 has 15 amino acids. The J segment lost 3 bases and the V segment lost 1 base, leaving 3 bases of the junction unmatched. Germline V lookup: CDR1 LGHNT, CDR2 FRNRAP. The CDR3 protein is CASGLGTGPNQPQHF. Written as DNA, the CDR3 is TGTGCTAGTGGTTTGGGGACAGGCCCCAATCAGCCCCAGCATTTT.